Listed here is a single T cell receptor beta chain. Its antigen is still unknown. Production of TCR cDNA was by 5'RACE template switching, which also added a universal primer site and UMIs. TCRdb re-called the 5' RACE reads with MiXCR, one entry per CDR3 protein. The sample lists around 200,000 distinct CDR3 sequences, around 10% seen once, with around 34% in the top ten. Between the trimmed V and J ends, which lost 5 bases and 3 bases, there was a span of 11 bases. This CDR3 contains 13 residues. This sample is part of a study of T cells after yellow fever vaccination. Study-wide results and limits: Among primary-vaccination clones, most reappeared after the booster, at around 97% for CD4 and approximately 88% for CD8. Across the CD4 and CD8 compartments, a small share of clonotypes was present in both. FACS-sorted repertoires could contain abundant clonotypes contaminating from the bulk population.

The sequence came from a man between 18 and 29 years old who received the YFV17D yellow fever vaccine. The sample in question was CD8+ T cells sorted from PBMCs, obtained 15 days after the yellow fever booster vaccination. This chain connects TRBV12-3 or TRBV12-4 to TRBJ2-7, with D possibly matching TRBD1 (5 bases). Here the CDR3 DNA reads TGTGCCAGCAGTCCAGGACACCTCTACGAGCAGTACTTC. Its protein product is CASSPGHLYEQYF.